The T cell receptor (beta chain) described here comes from a study of T-cell reconstitution after alpha-beta-depleted transplantation in children. Whole-study results and caveats: T-cell counts and diversity at one year post-transplant came mainly from newly produced T cells. TCRbeta diversity was high at day 60 in some patients (a result of surviving recipient T cells and thymic progenitors). Several hundred rapidly expanded clones from non-depleted graft cells reportedly supplied alpha-beta T cells about two months post-transplant.

Germline V gene lookup returns CDR1 DFQATT and CDR2 SNEGSKA (reference sequence). This CDR3 region has 14 residues. The V and J ends lost 3 bases and 4 bases respectively, with 16 bases between them. This clonotype was counted a few times. Its antigen is still unknown. Unique molecular identifiers were built into the TCRbeta library. TCRdb independently ran MiXCR on the PCR reads; one entry per CDR3 protein. The data contain hundreds of thousands of distinct CDR3 sequences, roughly 15% of them seen just once; the ten biggest clones take up approximately 38%. The rearrangement uses TRBV20-1 and TRBJ2-7, with D hard to call. The sample consisted of PBMCs, mostly from graft donor cells, taken 360 days after TCRalphabeta/CD19-depleted stem cell transplant. The clonotype comes from a male patient between 2 and 10 years old who had a stem cell transplant for acute lymphoblastic leukemia, so the T cells may come from the graft donor. CDR3 loop: CSASFLGPAYEQYF. In DNA form, the CDR3 reads TGCAGTGCTAGTTTCCTAGGACCCGCTTACGAGCAGTACTTC.